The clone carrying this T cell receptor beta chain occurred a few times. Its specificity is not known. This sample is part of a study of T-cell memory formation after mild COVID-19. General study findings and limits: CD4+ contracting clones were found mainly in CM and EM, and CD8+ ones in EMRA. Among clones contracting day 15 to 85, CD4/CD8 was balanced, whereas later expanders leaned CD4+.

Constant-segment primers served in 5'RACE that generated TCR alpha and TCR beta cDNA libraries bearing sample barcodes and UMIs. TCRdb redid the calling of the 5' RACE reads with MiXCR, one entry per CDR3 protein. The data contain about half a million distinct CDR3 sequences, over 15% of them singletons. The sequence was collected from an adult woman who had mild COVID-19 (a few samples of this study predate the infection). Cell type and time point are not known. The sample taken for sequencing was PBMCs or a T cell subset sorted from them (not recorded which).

CDR3 DNA sequence: TGCAGCGTTACCGGGACCGAGTCCTACGAGCAGTACTTC. Encoded protein: CSVTGTESYEQYF. V is TRBV29-1 and J is TRBJ2-7, with D perhaps given as TRBD1 or TRBD2 (5 bases each). Trimming removed 5 bases at V and 1 base at J, with 12 bases between. The CDR3 is 13 amino acids. Germline-derived CDR1 and CDR2 are SQVTM and ANQGSEA.